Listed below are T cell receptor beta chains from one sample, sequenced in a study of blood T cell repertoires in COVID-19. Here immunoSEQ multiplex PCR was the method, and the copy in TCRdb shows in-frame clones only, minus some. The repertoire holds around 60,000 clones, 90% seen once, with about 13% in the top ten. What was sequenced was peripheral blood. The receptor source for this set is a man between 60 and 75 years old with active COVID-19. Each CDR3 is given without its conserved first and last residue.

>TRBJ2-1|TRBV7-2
ASSFAGASNEQF
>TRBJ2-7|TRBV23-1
ASRPGHASSYEQY
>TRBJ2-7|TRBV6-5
ASSHEYEQY
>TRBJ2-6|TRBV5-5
ASSGGAAALGANVLT
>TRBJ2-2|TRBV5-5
ASSDWRATGELF
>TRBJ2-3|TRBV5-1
ASSPGQRSDTQY
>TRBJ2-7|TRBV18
ASSPQGQGTYEQY
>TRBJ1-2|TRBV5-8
ASGRGGADYGYT
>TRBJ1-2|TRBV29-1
SVQYTNYGYT
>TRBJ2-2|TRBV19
ASSLGQGPANTGELF
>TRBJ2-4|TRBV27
ARPGTASLH
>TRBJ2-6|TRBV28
ASEGLASGANVLT
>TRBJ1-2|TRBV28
ASSPSSWGGGYT
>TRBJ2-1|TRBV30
AWDWLGPGEQF
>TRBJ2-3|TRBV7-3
ASSHQLEGSTDTQY
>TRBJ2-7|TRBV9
ASSVGQGFYEQY
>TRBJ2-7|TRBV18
ASSPGLDLEQY
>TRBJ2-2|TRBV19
ASSAVARGTGELF
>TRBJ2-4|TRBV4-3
ASSPRLAKNIQY
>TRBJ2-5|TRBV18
ASSPQERAETQY
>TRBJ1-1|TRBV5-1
ASSREGNTEAF
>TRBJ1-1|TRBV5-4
ASSLTYRGGTEAF
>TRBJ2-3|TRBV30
ARGGTGLAATDTQY
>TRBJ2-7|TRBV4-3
ASSLGGGQPDLISYEQY
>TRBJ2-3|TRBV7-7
ASSPLRTGPTDTQY
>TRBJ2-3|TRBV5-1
ASSFKGSSTDTQY
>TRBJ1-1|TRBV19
ASRHHKTGNTEAF
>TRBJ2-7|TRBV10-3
AHSGQRSPYEQY
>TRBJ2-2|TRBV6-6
ASSYSRGSGELF
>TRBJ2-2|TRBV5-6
ASSSSGYGELF
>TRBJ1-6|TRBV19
ASSTGGQRNSPLH
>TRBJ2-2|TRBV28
ASSWASGTGELF
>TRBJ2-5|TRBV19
ASSIWGDQETQY
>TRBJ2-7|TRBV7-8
ASSLLAAGLLYEQY
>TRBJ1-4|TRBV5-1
ASSTGGRSGNEKLF